One and the same sample provided the 24 T cell receptor beta chains below, sequenced in a study of shared clonotypes between healthy human individuals (dated by TCRdb to about 2020). The library was made by the immunoSEQ multiplex PCR assay. TCRdb holds this immuneACCESS table with in-frame rearrangements only. Some clones are missing; in checked studies, unresolved V genes explain under half, and the rest has no known cause. Here the sample has a few million clones; roughly 93% occur a single time. The top ten clonotypes cover about 0.37% of the sample. Material: naive CD4+ T cells from PBMCs. Explained via the paper, the cell subset or site label denotes: CD45RA+ positively selected. The origin of the receptors is a man younger than 35 in good health. Some clones in this sample may be carry-over from other donors' samples.

The chain has TRBV7-6 and TRBJ2-4; D is unresolved. CDR3 length: 14 residues. V was cut by 5 bases and J by 0 bases, with 8 bases left in between. The germline gives CDR1 SGHVS, CDR2 FNYEAQ. CDR3 nucleotide sequence: TGTGCCAGCAGCCCTACCCTAGCCAAAAACATTCAGTACTTC. Encoded protein: CASSPTLAKNIQYF.

The V gene is TRBV4-1, the J gene TRBJ1-1; maybe TRBD1 (5 bases). The CDR3 is 14 amino acids. V lost 4 bases, J lost 5 bases, and 14 bases lay in between. Germline lookup yields CDR1 MGHRA and CDR2 YSYEKL. This CDR3 reads CASSPGLGVTEAFF. In DNA, the CDR3 is TGCGCCAGCAGCCCCGGATTAGGGGTGACTGAAGCTTTCTTT.

This rearrangement joins TRBV2 to TRBJ2-7; tentative D call: TRBD1 (5 bases). Germline loops: CDR1 SNHLY, CDR2 FYNNEI. The V end lost 6 bases, the J end lost 0 bases, and 9 bases lay between the germline ends. The CDR3 runs to 13 residues. CDR3 in DNA: TGTGCCAGCAGCCGTGGGGCCTCCTACGAGCAGTACTTC. Amino acid sequence: CASSRGASYEQYF.

The V and J genes are TRBV4-1 and TRBJ2-7, with TRBD1 as a possible D gene (7 bases). The CDR3 consists of 17 residues. In germline, CDR1 is MGHRA, CDR2 YSYEKL. V was shortened by 2 bases and J by 0 bases, with 17 bases between the two germline ends. The DNA for the CDR3 is TGCGCCAGCAGCCAACATGTGGGAGGACAGGCCTCCTACGAGCAGTACTTC. Amino acid sequence: CASSQHVGGQASYEQYF.

The chain couples TRBV6-4 to TRBJ2-3; TRBD2 matches at 8 bases. The ends lost 6 bases at V and 7 bases at J; junction bases unmatched: 9. The germline gives CDR1 MRHNA, CDR2 SNTAGT. CDR3 length: 14 residues. CDR3 in DNA: TGTGCCAGCAGCCTCGGGGGGGAACAGCATACGCAGTATTTT. This gives the protein CASSLGGEQHTQYF.

This chain joins TRBV29-1 and TRBJ2-1; TRBD1 might be the D (5 bases). The CDR3 contains 11 residues. Trimming removed 4 bases at V and 12 bases at J, with 13 bases between. Germline values: CDR1 SQVTM, CDR2 ANQGSEA. In nucleotides, the CDR3 is TGCAGCGTTGGAGGCAGGGATGGGCAGTTCTTC. Its translation: CSVGGRDGQFF.

The V call is TRBV5-1, the J call TRBJ2-7, with TRBD2 identical over 8 bases. The CDR3 extends over 16 amino acids. J was trimmed by 3 bases and V by 2 bases; bases with no gene match: 10. Germline V lookup: CDR1 SGHRS, CDR2 YFSETQ. The CDR3 here is CASSLDYQRGGYEQYF. CDR3 DNA sequence: TGCGCCAGCAGCTTAGACTACCAACGGGGGGGCTACGAGCAGTACTTC.

Notes on this clone: Within the sample, other DNA sequences also encode this same CDR3. The chain employs TRBV5-1 and TRBJ1-2; maybe TRBD1 (6 bases). Germline V gene lookup returns CDR1 SGHRS and CDR2 YFSETQ. The CDR3 length is 14 residues. Between the trimmed V and J ends, which lost 0 bases and 2 bases, there was a span of 8 bases. In DNA form, the CDR3 reads TGCGCCAGCAGCTTGGAAGGACAGAACTATGGCTACACCTTC. The encoded protein is CASSLEGQNYGYTF.

The rearrangement links TRBV6-4 to TRBJ1-1, with TRBD1 as a possible D gene (5 bases). CDR1 is MRHNA, CDR2 SNTAGT, per germline. The CDR3 spans 13 residues. V lost 0 bases and J lost 6, with 8 bases in between. The CDR3, as DNA: TGTGCCAGCAGTGACTCGGGCAGGGCTGAAGCTTTCTTT. Protein: CASSDSGRAEAFF.

The chain is built from TRBV6-6 and TRBJ2-7; D remains unclear. Germline assignment: CDR1 MNHNY and CDR2 SVGAGI (reference sequence). The CDR3 is 13 residues long. V gave up 2 bases and J gave up 5 bases, with 10 bases separating them. The CDR3 DNA is TGTGCCAGCAGTTACATGGCGGTGGACGAGCAGTACTTC. It translates to CASSYMAVDEQYF.

This clone was picked up one time. This sequence joins TRBV7-9 and TRBJ1-1; 7 bases map to TRBD1. The V gene's germline CDR1 is SEHNR and CDR2 FQNEAQ (reference sequence). The trim removed 6 bases at V and 4 bases at J, leaving 11 bases unmatched. The CDR3 has 15 residues. The CDR3 DNA reads TGTGCCAGCAGTCCCGCAGGGGGGGCAGTCACTGAAGCTTTCTTT. This codes for CASSPAGGAVTEAFF.

V usage is TRBV5-1 and J usage is TRBJ2-3; 10 nucleotides agree with TRBD2. Germline loops: CDR1 SGHRS, CDR2 YFSETQ. J gave up 2 bases and V 7 bases, and 7 bases lay outside the gene matches. The length of the CDR3 is 15 residues. For the CDR3, the DNA is TGCGCCAGCCGCGCCGGGACTAGCGTCACAGATACGCAGTATTTT. This gives the protein CASRAGTSVTDTQYF.

This rearrangement joins TRBV5-4 to TRBJ1-1; D call uncertain. Germline values: CDR1 SGHNT, CDR2 YYREEE (reference sequence). Trimming stripped 4 bases from V and 0 bases from J, with 10 bases between. The CDR3 is 14 amino acids. The CDR3 here is CASSQGNMNTEAFF. In DNA, the CDR3 is TGTGCCAGCAGCCAAGGGAACATGAACACTGAAGCTTTCTTT.

The chain has TRBV7-2 and TRBJ1-2; TRBD1 is a possible D gene (5 bases). The V gene lost 2 bases and the J gene lost 1 base, with 14 bases spanning the gap. Germline V lookup: CDR1 SGHTA, CDR2 FQGNSA. CDR3 size: 16 residues. CDR3 protein: CASSLLLRGRNYGYTF. DNA of the CDR3: TGTGCCAGCAGCTTACTCTTACGGGGACGTAACTATGGCTACACCTTC. Using reference TRBV7-2 and TRBJ1-2 for the parts outside the CDR3, the full variable domain is GAGVSQSPSNKVTEKGKDVELRCDPISGHTALYWYRQSLGQGLEFLIYFQGNSAPDKSGLPSDRFSAERTGGSVSTLTIQRTQQEDSAVYLCASSLLLRGRNYGYTFGSGTRLTVV.

As to this clone: Other DNA variants within this sample encode the same CDR3. The CDR3 sequence is CAISGQGDQPQHF. The DNA for the CDR3 is TGTGCCATCAGCGGACAGGGAGACCAGCCCCAGCATTTT. This rearrangement joins TRBV10-3 to TRBJ1-5; 8 nucleotides agree with TRBD1. This CDR3 has 13 amino acids. The germline V gene encodes CDR1 ENHRY and CDR2 SYGVKD. Germline trimming cut 6 bases from V and 7 bases from J; bases unmatched to any gene: 5.

The V gene is TRBV11-2, the J gene TRBJ2-7; D gene unclear. Germline CDR1 and CDR2: SGHAT and FQNNGV. The CDR3 sequence is 13 residues long. The V end lost 0 bases, the J end lost 6 bases, and 9 bases lay between the germline ends. CDR3 residues: CASSLEVAAEQYF. The CDR3 DNA sequence: TGTGCCAGCAGCTTAGAGGTGGCGGCCGAGCAGTACTTC.

This rearrangement joins TRBV15 to TRBJ1-1; 8 bases align to TRBD1. With 4 bases clipped from V and 1 base from J, the junction kept 2 bases outside the gene matches. This CDR3 has 14 amino acids. Germline V CDR1 and CDR2: LNHNV, YYDKDF (reference sequence). CDR3 loop: CATSTGGRNTEAFF. CDR3 sequence (DNA): TGTGCCACCAGCACAGGGGGCCGGAACACTGAAGCTTTCTTT.

The chain employs TRBV30 and TRBJ1-5, with 8 bases lining up with TRBD1. Germline V CDR1 and CDR2: GTSNPN, SVGIG (reference sequence). The CDR3 covers 14 residues. With 1 base clipped from V and 3 bases from J, the junction kept 2 bases outside the gene matches. The CDR3 is CAWSGTGNNQPQHF. The CDR3 DNA follows: TGTGCCTGGAGTGGGACAGGGAACAATCAGCCCCAGCATTTT.

The chain couples TRBV4-1 to TRBJ1-2; tentatively, D is TRBD1 (6 bases). In germline, CDR1 is MGHRA, CDR2 YSYEKL. V lost 1 base and J 0 bases, leaving 18 bases between the germline ends. CDR3 length: 18 amino acids. CDR3 loop: CASSQALVRTGTNYGYTF. CDR3 DNA sequence: TGCGCCAGCAGCCAAGCTCTTGTGCGAACAGGGACTAACTATGGCTACACCTTC.

A note on this clone: A read error may produce the germline difference seen at one junction end. The genes are TRBV4-2 and TRBJ1-4; D uncertain. CDR3 length: 15 residues. Germline CDR1 LGHNA, CDR2 YNFKEQ. The CDR3 loop reads CASSQGGFTYEAEVF. The CDR3 region has the DNA TGTGCCAGCAGCCAAGGGGGATTTACCTATGAGGCGGAGGTTTTT.

The J gene is TRBJ2-3, the V gene TRBV21-1; the table's D gene call, TRBD2, was not cross checked with the DNA. TRBV21-1 is deemed a pseudogene. The CDR3 has 20 amino acids. CDR3 coding DNA: TGTGCCAGCAGCTCTTGGTCCGGGACTAGCGGAGACCGGCCCACAGATACGCAGTATTTT. This gives the protein CASSSWSGTSGDRPTDTQYF.

The gene calls are TRBV7-2 and TRBJ2-7; D call uncertain. The CDR3 contains 15 residues. Between the trimmed V and J ends, which lost 5 bases and 6 bases, there was a span of 20 bases. Germline V gives CDR1 SGHTA, CDR2 FQGNSA. CDR3 DNA sequence: TGTGCCAGCAGCCAAGTTGCCCAGAGGACCAGCGAGCAGTACTTC. Translating it yields CASSQVAQRTSEQYF.

The J gene is TRBJ2-2, the V gene TRBV6-4, with 12 positions matching TRBD2. The CDR3 is 19 amino acids. Germline CDR1 MRHNA, CDR2 SNTAGT. Unmatched junction bases numbered 9, after V lost 0 bases and J lost 4 bases. The CDR3 DNA is TGTGCCAGCAGTGACTCGAAGACTAGCGGGAGTATGGGCACCGGGGAGCTGTTTTTT. It yields the protein CASSDSKTSGSMGTGELFF.

CDR3 residues: CASSLFPSGANVLTF. The CDR3 nucleotides read TGCGCCAGCAGCTTATTCCCCTCTGGGGCCAACGTCCTGACTTTC. V and J are TRBV5-1 and TRBJ2-6; D not certain. The CDR3 contains 15 residues. V was shortened by 2 bases and J by 0 bases, with 6 bases between the two germline ends. Germline CDR1 is SGHRS and CDR2 is YFSETQ.